The clone carrying this TCR beta chain was detected only a few times. Produced via immunoSEQ multiplex PCR; TCRdb's table is partial and in-frame only. The table lists some 980,000 clones, around 80% of them singletons, with roughly 1.5% in the top ten. The source of the sample is a study of shared clonotypes between healthy human individuals. Trimming took off 5 bases at V and 10 bases at J, with 15 bases between the two ends. The CDR3 spans 12 residues. Per germline, CDR1 SGHRS and CDR2 YFSETQ. Sequencing was carried out using memory CD4+ T cells sorted from blood. Sample subset: CD45RA-negative fraction. The source of this sequence is a man between 18 and 29 years old in good health. J is TRBJ1-1 and V is TRBV5-1; no clear D. CDR3 residues: CASSGNLETAFF. In DNA, the CDR3 is TGCGCCAGCAGTGGGAACCTCGAGACAGCTTTCTTT.